Sequencing of this TCR beta chain was carried out in a study of monozygotic twins with inflammatory bowel disease (dated by TCRdb to the late 2010s). The study in broad terms: The full study comprised some 30 monozygotic twin pairs: nine German pairs (four IBD-concordant, five IBD-discordant) and 19 IBD-discordant Danish pairs. The search for disease-associated traits relied mainly on comparing, within discordant pairs, IBD patients with their genetically identical healthy co-twins. Each individual had, on average, about 151 000 unique TCRalpha sequences and 181 000 unique TCRbeta sequences available for analysis.

Library construction relied on 5' RACE. The input for every TCR library was roughly 3,300 ng of total RNA. For each sample, cDNA synthesis was carried out in eight separate reactions using SMARTScribe reverse transcriptase. Unique molecular identifiers containing a 6-nucleotide sample barcode were introduced through template switching during cDNA synthesis. TCRalpha and TCRbeta cDNA was amplified by two nested PCRs of approximately 17 and 9 cycles, with bead purification after each PCR. Before amplification, the cDNA was treated with uracil DNA-glycosylase and purified using the QIAquick PCR purification kit. In the second PCR, Illumina TruSeq-compatible adapters and sample-specific barcodes were added. Library quality and concentration were checked on TapeStation and Qubit, and libraries were pooled at around 4.9 ng each. The pooled libraries were sequenced with 2 x 100 bp reads and custom sequencing primers on an Illumina HiSeq2500 single-index Rapid Run. In the paper's pipeline: UMI-based consensus assembly with MiGEC version 1.2.6 was used to correct PCR and sequencing errors. V(D)J alignment, clonotype assembly and CDR3 extraction were performed with MiXCR version 2.1.1. Gene usage, clonotype sharing and MAIT/NKT TCR abundance were normalised by analysing the top 1000, 10 000 and 20 000 clonotypes per sample. After downsampling to 27 000 UMIs, diversity was calculated as the inverse Simpson index using the vegan R package. Paired Mann-Whitney U tests were applied to discordant twin pairs, and Benjamini-Hochberg correction was used for multiple testing. Each entry corresponds to one CDR3 protein sequence from reads that TCRdb reprocessed, and DNA is not given. TCRdb, not the original authors, processed these V and J calls. The table for this sample lists approximately 400,000 distinct CDR3 sequences. The top ten clonotypes cover 2% to 3% of the sample.

Concerning this clonotype: Its antigen remains undetermined.

A roughly 2.5 ml peripheral blood sample was drawn into PAXgene tubes per donor and stored at -80°C. Total RNA was isolated from whole blood with the PAXgene blood miRNA kit on an automated QIAcube, without T cell sorting. Peripheral blood from monozygotic twin pairs concordant or discordant for inflammatory bowel disease was subjected to deep TCRalpha and TCRbeta repertoire profiling with unique molecular barcoding. Smoking habits were recorded for all twin pairs, and each individual was classified as a current, former or never smoker. Paper-wide results and their limitations: Background noise and inter-individual variability may have been introduced into the repertoires by the differing immunosuppressive treatments among patients. Distinction between different T cell subtypes could not be achieved in the analysis. TCRbeta repertoire diversity, by inverse Simpson index, was decreased in IBD patients compared with their healthy co-twins. Concordant and discordant twins showed no difference in repertoire similarity, possibly because of limited statistical power. The results gave no support for a single strong signal or clonotype linked to IBD. Fewer clonotypes were shared with other individuals by IBD patients than by healthy twins, most markedly in patients showing signs of disease activity.

The clonotype was recovered from a human donor with ulcerative colitis or Crohn's disease, or a healthy co-twin of an affected twin (not recorded which). The specimen was blood.

The CDR3 sequence is CASSKDSTGTDTQYF. Recombination connected TRBV12-3 or TRBV12-4 to TRBJ2-3; the TCRdb call, TRBD1, lacks DNA for checking. Its CDR3 holds 15 amino acids, cysteine through phenylalanine. No coding sequence is recorded.